This T cell receptor (beta chain) derives from a study of blood T cell repertoires in COVID-19. Original analysis: Researchers report that nucleated cell counts were estimated from reference gene primer amplification. Clones were sequenced by immunoSEQ multiplex PCR, and TCRdb holds only the in-frame ones, with some missing. The V and J calls and clone size come from that table; D and trimming were worked out from the DNA. The sample lists about 120,000 clones, approximately 80% occurring once. This TCR came from a man between 60 and 75 years old with acute or convalescent COVID-19. The sequenced material came from peripheral blood.

The CDR3 DNA reads as TGTGCCATCAGTGAGTTGTCAATTAACACTGAAGCTTTCTTT. Its translation is CAISELSINTEAFF. This chain links TRBV10-3 with TRBJ1-1; no reliable D call. This CDR3 comprises 14 residues. The germline gives CDR1 ENHRY, CDR2 SYGVKD. The V end lost 1 base, the J end lost 2 bases, and 8 bases lay between the germline ends.